This T cell receptor beta chain emerged from a study of human T cells and chemical hapten exposure. The study, taken as a whole, reports: With alopecia, donors may have immune responses unlike healthy people's. Unchanged with DPC sensitization were TCRs above 1 in 1000 frequency.

Sample time point: patch test 1, 2 weeks after DPC sensitization. Regarding treatment: therapeutic diphenylcyclopropenone sensitization with weekly scalp DPC. The study drew its donors from alopecia patients who were 18 to 70 years old and suitable for DPC. In the library, unique molecular identifiers were attached to individual cDNA molecules. TCRdb redid the calling of the RACE reads with MiXCR, one entry per CDR3 protein. The sample includes roughly 70,000 distinct CDR3 sequences, 9.8% seen only once; the top ten take roughly 3.3%. This clonotype was seen many times. Antigen unknown. Sequencing was performed on whole blood, taken in connection with sensitization to the hapten diphenylcyclopropenone (DPC). The receptor was derived from a woman aged 40-49 years with alopecia areata. Some clones in this sample may be carry-over from other donors' samples.

This chain's CDR3 is CASSLSENTEAFF. CDR3 bases: TGTGCCAGCAGCTTATCAGAGAACACTGAAGCTTTCTTT. This rearrangement joins TRBV7-9 to TRBJ1-1; no definite D call. Germline V CDR1 and CDR2: SEHNR, FQNEAQ (reference sequence). CDR3 length: 13 amino acids. Trimming stripped 2 bases from V and 1 base from J, with 5 bases between. The full variable domain, completed using reference TRBV7-9 and TRBJ1-1, is DTGVSQNPRHKITKRGQNVTFRCDPISEHNRLYWYRQTLGQGPEFLTYFQNEAQLEKSRLLSDRFSAERPKGSFSTLEIQRTEQGDSAMYLCASSLSENTEAFFGQGTRLTVV.